This T cell receptor beta chain comes out of a study of cytomegalovirus exposure and HLA in healthy donors (dated by TCRdb to 2015 to 2018). For the study in its entirety: An earlier analysis of several hundred of the donors reported more than 250 Gb of sequence data and 120 million or so unique TCR beta sequences from about 180 million T cells. Approximately 310 gigabases of sequencing data and tens of millions of unique TCR sequences made up an early release that covered under 750 HLA-typed donors. Among the roughly 400 genotyped donors, around 81% belonged to the genetic ancestry cluster associated with self-reported Caucasian donors. The study aimed to test whether signatures of past pathogen exposure could be identified by cataloging public T cell receptors. The study used immunosequencing to profile the T cell repertoires of about 670 subjects and linked those repertoires to cytomegalovirus serostatus. A separate validation cohort of roughly 130 different subjects was used in addition to the approximately 670-subject first cohort. The study combined high-throughput TCR immunosequencing, statistical association of individual TCRs with disease status, and machine learning to predict cytomegalovirus infection status. In a later analysis, previously published TCR beta repertoires from 550 to 700 donors were re-analyzed and high-resolution HLA genotyping was added so that TCR occurrence patterns could be studied. Rather than drawing on any new phenotypic data, the later analysis identified candidate immune exposures from TCR beta sequences and the way those sequences occurred across donors. An earlier analysis of 587 of the donors used high-throughput TCR beta sequencing to judge whether each TCR beta V gene segment behaved as functional or pseudogenic. Donor age, sex, ethnicity and CMV serostatus were compiled together with the repertoire data. A later genetic analysis used genome-wide SNP genotypes for about 65% of the 666 donors, treating that subset as a discovery cohort. Every repertoire in the discovery cohort had been generated on one and the same sequencing platform. HLA typing covered class I and class II loci at four-digit resolution. Typing coverage differed by locus: A, B, C, DRB1 and DQB1 were typed in roughly 620-630 donors, DQA1 in 522, DPA1 in 600 to 610, and DPB1 in 450 to 490. A handful of DR-DQ haplotypes were handled as single units for association and clustering because linkage in the cohort was strong. Among over 350 genotyped donors of the cohort, an average of around 240,000 unique TCR beta nucleotide sequences were sequenced per donor, around 20% of them non-productive. The paper's findings and limits, for the study overall: Because some donors lacked HLA typing at each locus, the association tests relied only on the typed subset. In this cohort, only TCR beta chains were sequenced, and detectable features were limited by the absence of alpha or paired-chain data. The 87-base-pair reads could not distinguish some IMGT-functional V segments, including TRBV6-2 and TRBV6-3, so those segments were excluded. In a later analysis, HLA-associated TCR beta chains were found to be more clonally expanded and to have lower generation probabilities than equally common non-associated chains. The authors suggested that the approach could potentially be generalized to other disease states and immunological phenotypes. Fewer than 20 rarely observed V segments, including chromosome 9 orphons, were excluded from the earlier analysis of approximately 500 of the donors because counts were too low. A further reported finding was that TCR beta sequences accurately predicted the HLA-A and HLA-B alleles for most subjects in the first cohort. An association between a missense DCLRE1C variant and V-gene and J-gene trimming of TCR beta chains was found in a later genetic analysis and replicated in an independent cohort. Broadly in line with IMGT annotations, most TCR beta V segments showed up in productive rearrangements about 87% or about 30% of the time in an earlier analysis of several hundred of the donors. At a false discovery rate of 0.05, a later analysis linked 16,000 or so TCR beta sequences to specific HLA alleles. For the cohort, immune exposure information was limited to CMV serostatus. In vitro tests confirmed that a few of the cytomegalovirus-associated TCR beta chains recognize cytomegalovirus antigens. The sequencing pipeline was judged likely to have produced a cluster of highly shared sequence variants as a technical artifact. The presence/absence analyses assumed that sequencing depth was roughly uniform across donors, and that assumption may not be true. In a later analysis, several top co-occurrence clusters were reported to appear linked to parvovirus B19, influenza, CMV and Epstein-Barr virus. Cytomegalovirus status was reported to be diagnosed by the classifier with high specificity and sensitivity in both the original and validation cohorts. Compared with the approximately 670-donor mean, donors in an Asian-associated ancestry cluster had fewer N-insertions in productive TCRs, according to a later genetic analysis. In a later analysis, most CMV-associated TCR beta chains were found to appear HLA-restricted, with HLA associations seemingly driven largely by CMV exposure. Across donors, most TCR sequences were observed very rarely, whereas some public TCRs were present in many individuals. According to a later analysis, TCR association rates differed among HLA loci, with DRB1 alleles showing the most associated TCRs and HLA-C alleles showing the fewest. Linkage disequilibrium might explain the correlated functional status among segregating V segments, but an unknown experimental factor could not be ruled out. The study listed over 150 TCR beta chains as associated with cytomegalovirus. Assigning TCR associations to individual alleles was difficult when HLA alleles, especially DR and DQ, strongly co-occurred.

The sample holds one count of this clone. The antigen this receptor binds is unknown. Per-base quality was not reported, and no clone a single base away is much larger than it. The cohort was made up of 500 to 850 healthy bone marrow donors. At the time of sampling, all cohort members were nominally healthy, though unrecorded immune exposures were likely present. The donor tested CMV seropositive, placing the donor among the 310 or so seropositive members of the cohort. A peripheral blood sample was collected from each donor, and TCR beta sequencing was performed on peripheral blood mononuclear cells. The Qiagen DNeasy Blood Extraction Kit was used to extract genomic DNA from the blood cell samples. Reading the germline V gene gives CDR1 MGHDK and CDR2 SYGVNS. Deletion took 6 bases off V and 0 bases off J, with a span of 12 bases between the germline ends. Counted from cysteine to phenylalanine, this CDR3 has 15 amino acids. Kept here is only the CDR3 DNA, which spans 45 bases and is read in frame from base 1.

Libraries were constructed by the immunoSEQ multiplex PCR assay. For the multiplex PCR, a mixture combining 60 forward primers for TCR Vbeta segments and 13 reverse primers for TCR Jbeta segments was used. A multiplex PCR assay on genomic DNA amplified the CDR3 region of rearranged TCR beta genes. The amplified TCR beta libraries were sequenced on the Illumina HiSeq System as 87-base-pair reads. The original pipeline was this. Across the roughly 640 repertoires, a later analysis counted tens of millions of unique TCR beta chains, roughly 11 million of which were shared by at least two donors. Raw reads were error-corrected and collapsed into unique sequences by a nearest-neighbor algorithm in which closely related sequences were merged to remove PCR and sequencing errors. Alignment of CDR3 sequences to IMGT reference sequences was used to assign V, D and J gene segments. For a sequence to be retained, a match of at least six nucleotides to both a V gene segment and a J gene segment was required. A rearrangement counted as productive if the CDR3 had no stop codons and remained in frame with V and J, and every other rearrangement counted as non-productive. Following IMGT convention, CDR3 was defined as the stretch from the second conserved V-encoded cysteine up to the conserved J-encoded phenylalanine. The earlier analysis of 587 of the donors excluded sequences that lacked an unambiguous match to a single V gene segment. In an earlier analysis of several hundred of the donors, a V segment was called functional when productive rearrangements were above 56.7%, and segregating when the standard deviation between donors exceeded 5%. A statistical classification framework was built to diagnose cytomegalovirus status from the catalog of TCR beta chain sequences. V and J gene assignment, in a later analysis, came from comparing TCR nucleotide sequences with IMGT/GENE-DB human TR gene sequences. A later analysis assigned CDR3 sequences and most-parsimonious VDJ recombination scenarios with the TCRdist pipeline. In a later analysis, each TCR beta chain was defined by its CDR3 amino acid sequence together with its V-gene family, and reads without a unique V-gene family were excluded. In a later analysis, 450 to 600 highly shared, low-generation-probability nucleotide sequences were removed to address suspected cross-contamination and a sequencing artifact. In a later analysis, a clonal expansion index was calculated for each public chain from normalized within-repertoire ranks of inferred template counts. A later analysis computed generation probabilities with a VDJ recombination model fitted to out-of-frame rearrangements, and checked the results against IGoR. In a later analysis, TCR-TCR, TCR-HLA and TCR-CMV co-occurrence was scored with hypergeometric tests, and a repertoire-size bias correction was applied to TCR pairs. In a later analysis, false discovery rates were estimated by permuting HLA or CMV assignments 20 times. In a later analysis, co-occurring TCRs were grouped using DBSCAN, and TCRdist sequence similarity was added for clustering within HLA-allele-positive subsets. For co-occurrence clustering, repertoires with fewer than 30,000 or more than 120,000 public chains were excluded, along with roughly five repertoires with anomalous nucleotide sharing. TCRdb retrieved this table from immuneACCESS and kept in-frame rearrangements only. Not all clones are present; in checked studies, unresolved V genes account for under half, and no reason is known for the remainder. The V and J calls and clone size were taken over from that table, and D and trimming were inferred from the DNA. For this sample there are over 75,000 clones; 84% appear just once. The top ten hold roughly 5.9% of the sample.

Sequenced material: PBMCs. This clonotype originated in a woman younger than 30 in good health and CMV-seropositive. This chain is built from TRBV25-1 and TRBJ1-3; the D gene identity is not certain. The DNA sequence is as follows: TGTGCCAGCAGGTCGTCTGTCAGCTCTGGAAACACCATATATTTT. This is translated as CASRSSVSSGNTIYF. With the portions outside the CDR3 filled from the reference TRBV25-1 and TRBJ1-3 genes, the complete variable region becomes EADIYQTPRYLVIGTGKKITLECSQTMGHDKMYWYQQDPGMELHLIHYSYGVNSTEKGDLSSESTVSRIRTEHFPLTLESARPSHTSQYLCASRSSVSSGNTIYFGEGSWLTVV.